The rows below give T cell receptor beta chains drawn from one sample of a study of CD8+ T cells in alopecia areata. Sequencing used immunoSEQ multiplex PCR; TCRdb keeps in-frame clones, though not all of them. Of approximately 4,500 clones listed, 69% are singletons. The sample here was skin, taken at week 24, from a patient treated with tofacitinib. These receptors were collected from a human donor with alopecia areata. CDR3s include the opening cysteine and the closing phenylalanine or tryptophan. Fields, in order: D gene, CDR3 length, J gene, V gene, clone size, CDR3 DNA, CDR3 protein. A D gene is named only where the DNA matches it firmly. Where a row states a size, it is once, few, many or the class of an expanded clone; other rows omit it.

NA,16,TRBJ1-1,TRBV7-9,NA,TGTGCCAGCAGCTCGTACGGGGGCAGCATGGACACTGAAGCTTTCTTT,CASSSYGGSMDTEAFF
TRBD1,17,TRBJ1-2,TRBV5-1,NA,TGCGCCAGCAGCTTGACGAGCGTACTGACAGGGAAGAGTGGCTACACCTTC,CASSLTSVLTGKSGYTF
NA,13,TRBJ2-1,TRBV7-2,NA,TGTGCCAGCAGCTTATGGATGGAGAGTGAGCAGTTCTTC,CASSLWMESEQFF
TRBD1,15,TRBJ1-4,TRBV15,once,TGTGCCACCAGCAGAGGGGACAGGGGAGGTGAAAAACTGTTTTTT,CATSRGDRGGEKLFF
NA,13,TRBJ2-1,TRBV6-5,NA,TGTGCCAGCAGCTACAGGTCCTACAATGAGCAGTTCTTC,CASSYRSYNEQFF
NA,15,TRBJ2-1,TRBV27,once,TGTGCCAGCAGTCGGATCCCCGACCCTTACAATGAGCAGTTCTTC,CASSRIPDPYNEQFF
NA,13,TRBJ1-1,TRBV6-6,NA,TGTGCCAGCATTTTGAGCGGGGGCACTGAAGCTTTCTTT,CASILSGGTEAFF
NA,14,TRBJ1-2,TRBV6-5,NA,TGTGCCAGCAGTTGGGGGGACACAGCTGGTGGCTACACCTTC,CASSWGDTAGGYTF
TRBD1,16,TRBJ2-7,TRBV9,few,TGTGCCAGCAGCGTAGCGGACAGGGGTCCGACCTACGAGCAGTACTTC,CASSVADRGPTYEQYF
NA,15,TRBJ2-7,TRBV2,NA,TGTGCCAGCAGTAGGACCGATCCCTACGGGTACGAGCAGTACTTC,CASSRTDPYGYEQYF
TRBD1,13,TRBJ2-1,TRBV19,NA,TGTGCCAGTAGGCCACAGGGGTTTGATGAGCAGTTCTTC,CASRPQGFDEQFF
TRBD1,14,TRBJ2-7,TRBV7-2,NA,TGTGCCAGCAGCCCACCCGGACAGGGGGCCGAGCAGTACTTC,CASSPPGQGAEQYF
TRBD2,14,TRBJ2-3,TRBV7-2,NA,TGTGCCAGCAGCTTACCAGGGACTAGCGGGAGGCAGTATTTT,CASSLPGTSGRQYF
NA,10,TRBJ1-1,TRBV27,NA,TGTGCCAGCAGTTCAGCCGTGGCTTTCTTT,CASSSAVAFF
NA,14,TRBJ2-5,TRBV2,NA,TGTGCCAGCAGTGATGGAATAGACCCAGAGACCCAGTACTTC,CASSDGIDPETQYF
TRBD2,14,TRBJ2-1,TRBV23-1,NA,TGCGCCAGCACAGCGGGAGCCCCCTACAATGAGCAGTTCTTC,CASTAGAPYNEQFF
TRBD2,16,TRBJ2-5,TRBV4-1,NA,TGCGCCAGCAGCCCCTTAGCGGGAGGGCCTTCTGAGACCCAGTACTTC,CASSPLAGGPSETQYF
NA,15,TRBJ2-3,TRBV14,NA,TGTGCCAGCAGCCCTAAGGACAGAGGCACAGATACGCAGTATTTT,CASSPKDRGTDTQYF
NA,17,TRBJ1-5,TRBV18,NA,TGTGCCAGCTCACATGAAGGACCTATTAATAGCAATCAGCCCCAGCATTTT,CASSHEGPINSNQPQHF
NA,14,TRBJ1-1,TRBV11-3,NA,TGTGCCAGCAGCTTTCGGGGGCAAGGCACTGAAGCTTTCTTT,CASSFRGQGTEAFF
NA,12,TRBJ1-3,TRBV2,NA,TGTGCCAGCAGGTTCTCTGGAAACACCATATATTTT,CASRFSGNTIYF
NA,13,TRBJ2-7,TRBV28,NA,TGTGCCAGCAGTTTAAGTCTAAGAGACGAGCAGTACTTC,CASSLSLRDEQYF
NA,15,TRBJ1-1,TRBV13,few,TGTGCCAGCAGCCCTAAAGCCAGGGCGAACACTGAAGCTTTCTTT,CASSPKARANTEAFF
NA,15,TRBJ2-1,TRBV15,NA,TGTGCCACCAGCAGAGAGGGCAGGGGATACAATGAGCAGTTCTTC,CATSREGRGYNEQFF
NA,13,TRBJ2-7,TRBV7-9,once,TGTGCCAGCAGCGATGTGGGGGTGGGCGAGCAGTACTTC,CASSDVGVGEQYF
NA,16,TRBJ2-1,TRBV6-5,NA,TGTGCCAGCAGTTACCGGGCGGTTAGCTCCTACAATGAGCAGTTCTTC,CASSYRAVSSYNEQFF
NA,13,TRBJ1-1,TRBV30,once,TGTGCCTGGGAGAGGGGGGCTGGCACTGAAGCTTTCTTT,CAWERGAGTEAFF
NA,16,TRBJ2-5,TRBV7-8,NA,TGTGCCAGCAGCTTAAATAGGCTACTATTCGAAGAGACCCAGTACTTC,CASSLNRLLFEETQYF
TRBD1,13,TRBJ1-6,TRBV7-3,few,TGTGCCAGCAGCCAGGGACAGGGGTCACCCCTCCACTTT,CASSQGQGSPLHF
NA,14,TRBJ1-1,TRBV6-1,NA,TGTGCCAGCAGTGACGCGGCGCGGAACACTGAAGCTTTCTTT,CASSDAARNTEAFF
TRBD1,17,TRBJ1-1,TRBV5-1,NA,TGCGCCAGCAGACTGACAGGTACGACAGGGGGAAATCCTGAAGCTTTCTTT,CASRLTGTTGGNPEAFF
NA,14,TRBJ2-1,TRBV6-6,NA,TGTGCCAGCAGTTACCTTCTAGAGGGCGATGAGCAGTTCTTC,CASSYLLEGDEQFF
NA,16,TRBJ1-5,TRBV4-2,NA,TGTGCCAGCAGCCAAGGCCCGGCAGGGAACAATCAGCCCCAGCATTTT,CASSQGPAGNNQPQHF
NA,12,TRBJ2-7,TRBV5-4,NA,TGTGCCAGCACCCTAAAGGCTTACGAGCAGTACTTC,CASTLKAYEQYF
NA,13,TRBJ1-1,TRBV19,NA,TGCGCCAGTAGGTTCTACAGGAATACTGAAGCTTTCTTT,CASRFYRNTEAFF
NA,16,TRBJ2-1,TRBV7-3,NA,TGTGCCAGCAGCCCATATAGCGGATCCTCCTACAATGAGCAGTTCTTC,CASSPYSGSSYNEQFF
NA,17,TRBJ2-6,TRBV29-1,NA,TGCAGCGTTGACAGAGTTAGCATACAAAGTCGGGCCAACGTCCTGACTTTC,CSVDRVSIQSRANVLTF
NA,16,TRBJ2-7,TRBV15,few,TGTGCCACCAGCAGAGGAGAGGGGGGCGGGGGAAACGAGCAGTACTTC,CATSRGEGGGGNEQYF
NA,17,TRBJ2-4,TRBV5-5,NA,TGTGCCAGCAGCTTGGGGTCAGGACCCATAGCCAAAAACATTCAGTACTTC,CASSLGSGPIAKNIQYF
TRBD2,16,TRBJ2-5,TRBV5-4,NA,TGTGCCAGCAGCTCTAAACTAGCGGGCCCCCAAGAGACCCAGTACTTC,CASSSKLAGPQETQYF
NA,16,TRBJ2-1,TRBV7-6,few,TGTGCCAGCAGCTTAGCCGCCGACAGCTCCTACAATGAGCAGTTCTTC,CASSLAADSSYNEQFF
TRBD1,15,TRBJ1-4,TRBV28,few,TGTGCCAGCAGTTTATGGGACAGGGTTGGGCAAAAACTGTTTTTT,CASSLWDRVGQKLFF
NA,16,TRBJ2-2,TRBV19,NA,TGTGCCAGTAGTGCCATCTGGGGGGCGAACACCGGGGAGCTGTTTTTT,CASSAIWGANTGELFF
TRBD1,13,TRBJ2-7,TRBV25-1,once,TGTGCCAGCAGCCACAGGGGGCTCAACGAGCAGTACTTC,CASSHRGLNEQYF
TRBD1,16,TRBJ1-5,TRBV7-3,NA,TGTGCCAGCAGCTTAATTGGGGGACAGGGGGGGCAGCCCCAGCATTTT,CASSLIGGQGGQPQHF
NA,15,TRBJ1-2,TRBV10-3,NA,TGTGCCATCAGTGAGTCGTACCAGGCGACCTATGGCTACACCTTC,CAISESYQATYGYTF
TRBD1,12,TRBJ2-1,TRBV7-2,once,TGTGCCAGCAGCTTTCCCGGGACAGGAAGATTCTTC,CASSFPGTGRFF